These T cell receptor beta chains were read from a single sample in a study of graft-versus-host responses after intestinal transplantation. Produced via immunoSEQ multiplex PCR; TCRdb's table is partial and in-frame only. The sample contains 50,000 to 80,000 clones, approximately 91% of which appear only once. These receptors' antigens are unknown. Specimen: unstimulated CD8+ T cells sorted from spleen or lymph node cells, collected before transplant. The receptors were gathered from a human donor who was the organ donor for an intestinal transplant. Each CDR3 is given with its conserved first and last residue. Fields, in order: clone size, V gene, J gene, CDR3 protein. Size is stated for part of the rows, as once, few or many counts, or as a class when the clone is expanded.

size: -; V: TRBV30; J: TRBJ1-1; CDR3: CAWVPPVGMNTEAFF
size: -; V: TRBV7-6; J: TRBJ1-1; CDR3: CASSLGFGDMNTEAFF
size: -; V: TRBV27; J: TRBJ1-2; CDR3: CASRSGPTDYGYTF
size: -; V: TRBV27; J: TRBJ2-1; CDR3: CASSSTLAGLAGGPGEQFF
size: once; V: TRBV4-3; J: TRBJ1-1; CDR3: CASSQDWSGQEAFF
size: -; V: TRBV7-8; J: TRBJ2-1; CDR3: CASSFTTVRKQGGNEQFF
size: -; V: TRBV9; J: TRBJ2-7; CDR3: CASSDSPGGGSSYEQYF
size: -; V: TRBV4-3; J: TRBJ2-1; CDR3: CASSQDGTGDNEQFF
size: -; V: TRBV18; J: TRBJ2-1; CDR3: CASSPPFGGGGNEQFF
size: -; V: TRBV2; J: TRBJ2-5; CDR3: CASRTPSGRAQETQYF
size: -; V: TRBV9; J: TRBJ2-1; CDR3: CASSDNRGGTSGSAEQFF
size: -; V: TRBV9; J: TRBJ2-6; CDR3: CASSVGTSGSDFSGANVLTF
size: -; V: TRBV19; J: TRBJ1-1; CDR3: CASSIGTGTGLNTEAFF
size: -; V: TRBV27; J: TRBJ2-1; CDR3: CASSLWWAGVAYNEQFF
size: -; V: TRBV28; J: TRBJ2-7; CDR3: CASSPYSSFPYEQYF
size: -; V: TRBV7-6; J: TRBJ2-1; CDR3: CASSLVRGLAVYNEQFF
size: -; V: TRBV7-2; J: TRBJ2-3; CDR3: CASSLEDRAFTDTQYF
size: -; V: TRBV28; J: TRBJ1-2; CDR3: CASSQGDSPQEGYTF
size: -; V: TRBV25-1; J: TRBJ1-2; CDR3: CASSGGGMSGYTF
size: -; V: TRBV27; J: TRBJ2-7; CDR3: CASSLSQYYEQYF
size: medium-sized; V: TRBV10-3; J: TRBJ2-7; CDR3: CAISRLAGYEQYF
size: -; V: TRBV14; J: TRBJ1-2; CDR3: CASSPGISYGYTF
size: -; V: TRBV7-6; J: TRBJ1-1; CDR3: CASSLALGTGSNTEAFF
size: -; V: TRBV19; J: TRBJ2-7; CDR3: CASSEASSYEQYF